Listed below are T cell receptor beta chains from one sample, sequenced in a study of cytomegalovirus exposure and HLA in healthy donors. This table comes from immunoSEQ multiplex PCR, and its TCRdb copy is limited to in-frame clones, with some not included. The sample carries around 130,000 clones, approximately 70% recorded once. Sequencing was performed on PBMCs. Source of these receptors: a woman aged 60-75 years in good health and CMV-seropositive. CDR3s include the opening cysteine and the closing phenylalanine or tryptophan. The D gene is left open where the match is weak. Clone size is shown for a subset of rows, as once, few, many or a class of expanded clone.

D	J	V	size	CDR3	DNA
.	TRBJ1-2	TRBV6-5	.	CASSLGGYYGYTF	TGTGCCAGCAGTTTAGGGGGATACTATGGCTACACCTTC
TRBD2	TRBJ2-7	TRBV19	.	CASSPSGGSYEQYF	TGTGCCAGTAGTCCTAGCGGGGGCTCCTACGAGCAGTACTTC
.	TRBJ1-2	TRBV19	few	CASTPPGLYGYTF	TGTGCCAGTACCCCCCCCGGACTCTATGGCTACACCTTC
.	TRBJ2-3	TRBV7-9	.	CASSLGLVRADTQYF	TGTGCCAGCAGCTTGGGTCTAGTCCGAGCAGATACGCAGTATTTT
TRBD2	TRBJ2-1	TRBV9	.	CASSPPGGAYNEQFF	TGTGCCAGCAGCCCCCCGGGGGGGGCCTACAATGAGCAGTTCTTC
TRBD1	TRBJ1-4	TRBV5-4	.	CASSLGQGGEKLFF	TGTGCCAGCAGCCTCGGACAGGGAGGTGAAAAACTGTTTTTT
.	TRBJ1-1	TRBV7-8	few	CASSRSDTRTEAFF	TGTGCCAGCAGCAGGTCGGACACGCGGACTGAAGCTTTCTTT
TRBD2	TRBJ2-1	TRBV4-1	.	CASSQDAERGGSYNEQFF	TGCGCCAGCAGCCAAGATGCAGAGCGGGGTGGCTCCTACAATGAGCAGTTCTTC
.	TRBJ2-7	TRBV5-6	.	CASSLDRAHEQYF	TGTGCCAGCAGCTTGGACAGGGCCCACGAGCAGTACTTC
.	TRBJ2-5	TRBV2	.	CASSEQTRETQYF	TGTGCCAGCAGTGAGCAAACCAGGGAGACCCAGTACTTC
.	TRBJ1-5	TRBV5-1	.	CASSPVGGAASNQPQHF	TGCGCCAGCAGCCCCGTCGGAGGAGCGGCTAGCAATCAGCCCCAGCATTTT
.	TRBJ1-1	TRBV21-1	.	CASSKGGGGLNTEAFF	TGTGCCAGCAGCAAAGGGGGGGGAGGGCTGAACACTGAAGCTTTCTTT
.	TRBJ1-4	TRBV5-1	.	CASSPLVTNEKLFF	TGCGCCAGCAGCCCCCTTGTGACTAATGAAAAACTGTTTTTT
.	TRBJ1-5	TRBV6-1	.	CASSERTVSNQPQHF	TGTGCCAGCAGTGAACGAACAGTTAGCAATCAGCCCCAGCATTTT
TRBD1	TRBJ2-2	TRBV7-3	.	CASSPQTGGTGELFF	TGTGCCAGCAGCCCCCAAACAGGGGGCACCGGGGAGCTGTTTTTT
.	TRBJ1-2	TRBV28	few	CASSQGYGYTF	TGTGCCAGCAGTCAGGGCTATGGCTACACCTTC
.	TRBJ1-6	TRBV21-1	.	CASHRNREIYNSPLHF	TGTGCCAGCCACCGCAACAGAGAGATCTATAATTCACCCCTCCACTTT
.	TRBJ1-1	TRBV18	few	CASSQAGVNTEAFF	TGTGCCAGCTCCCAGGCAGGGGTGAACACTGAAGCTTTCTTT
.	TRBJ2-3	TRBV9	.	CASGGTFTDTQYF	TGTGCCAGCGGCGGGACTTTCACAGATACGCAGTATTTT
.	TRBJ1-5	TRBV16	few	CASSLGQNNQPQHF	TGTGCCAGCAGCCTAGGACAGAACAATCAGCCCCAGCATTTT
.	TRBJ1-5	TRBV7-2	.	CASSLYLNQPQHF	TGTGCCAGCAGCTTATATTTGAATCAGCCCCAGCATTTT
.	TRBJ2-5	TRBV7-3	.	CASARGGEETQYF	TGTGCCAGCGCTCGCGGGGGCGAAGAGACCCAGTACTTC
.	TRBJ1-2	TRBV7-9	.	CASSLGTEILGYTF	TGTGCCAGCAGCTTAGGGACAGAAATTTTGGGCTACACCTTC
.	TRBJ2-5	TRBV4-1	.	CASSQHEETQYF	TGCGCCAGCAGCCAACATGAAGAGACCCAGTACTTC
TRBD2	TRBJ2-2	TRBV15	.	CATGGGAATGELFF	TGTGCCACGGGCGGGGGGGCCGCCACCGGGGAGCTGTTTTTT
TRBD1	TRBJ2-7	TRBV5-8	.	CASSLGLKGARDEQYF	TGTGCCAGCAGCTTGGGACTAAAGGGGGCTCGAGACGAGCAGTACTTC
.	TRBJ1-1	TRBV6-5	.	CASRVGGDTEAFF	TGTGCCAGCAGGGTTGGAGGGGACACTGAAGCTTTCTTT
.	TRBJ1-2	TRBV6-5	.	CASSTEEANYGYTF	TGTGCCAGCAGTACGGAGGAAGCTAACTATGGCTACACCTTC
TRBD1	TRBJ1-5	TRBV6-1	.	CASTSRGGDQPQHF	TGTGCCAGCACCTCCCGAGGGGGCGATCAGCCCCAGCATTTT
.	TRBJ2-2	TRBV19	.	CASSIRGRNTGELFF	TGTGCCAGTAGTATTAGGGGCCGGAACACCGGGGAGCTGTTTTTT
.	TRBJ1-2	TRBV5-5	.	CASSLFQEEAGGYTF	TGTGCCAGCAGCTTGTTTCAAGAAGAGGCGGGTGGCTACACCTTC
TRBD1	TRBJ2-1	TRBV11-1	.	CASSPRDRVYNEQFF	TGTGCCAGCAGCCCCCGGGACAGGGTCTACAATGAGCAGTTCTTC
TRBD2	TRBJ2-3	TRBV4-1	.	CASSQESRGLAGDTQYF	TGCGCCAGCAGCCAAGAATCCCGGGGACTAGCGGGAGATACGCAGTATTTT
TRBD2	TRBJ2-1	TRBV9	.	CASSDLAGSYNEQFF	TGTGCCAGCAGCGATCTAGCGGGGTCCTACAATGAGCAGTTCTTC
.	TRBJ1-1	TRBV7-3	.	CASSLTGTEAFF	TGTGCCAGCAGCTTAACCGGCACTGAAGCTTTCTTT
TRBD1	TRBJ1-1	TRBV19	.	CASRQIRGHDGAMSMNTEAFF	TGTGCCAGTAGACAAATCAGGGGGCACGATGGGGCGATGTCGATGAACACTGAAGCTTTCTTT
.	TRBJ2-4	TRBV6-1	few	CASTDGKNIQYF	TGTGCCAGCACTGACGGCAAAAACATTCAGTACTTC
.	TRBJ1-5	TRBV10-2	.	CASDTDGAGYQPQHF	TGCGCCAGCGACACCGACGGCGCAGGATATCAGCCCCAGCATTTT
.	TRBJ1-1	TRBV10-3	.	CATQGTLGTEAFF	TGTGCCACGCAGGGGACCTTGGGGACTGAAGCTTTCTTT
TRBD1	TRBJ1-5	TRBV7-2	.	CASSPRQGISNQPQHF	TGTGCCAGCAGCCCGCGACAGGGCATTAGCAATCAGCCCCAGCATTTT
.	TRBJ1-1	TRBV7-3	.	CASSLVGGNTEAFF	TGTGCCAGCAGCTTAGTAGGGGGGAACACTGAAGCTTTCTTT
TRBD1	TRBJ1-1	TRBV19	.	CASETGGARNTEAFF	TGTGCCAGTGAGACAGGGGGCGCGAGGAACACTGAAGCTTTCTTT
TRBD2	TRBJ2-1	TRBV6-1	.	CASSEGGGAKVINEQFF	TGTGCCAGCAGTGAGGGCGGGGGGGCCAAAGTCATCAATGAGCAGTTCTTC
.	TRBJ1-5	TRBV18	few	CASSALAQGNQPQHF	TGTGCCAGCTCCGCCCTCGCACAAGGCAATCAGCCCCAGCATTTT
TRBD1	TRBJ1-4	TRBV6-1	.	CASRTGQGANEKLFF	TGTGCCAGCAGAACAGGACAGGGGGCTAATGAAAAACTGTTTTTT
TRBD1	TRBJ2-2	TRBV2	once	CASSFYLTGGDTGELFF	TGTGCCAGCAGTTTCTATCTGACAGGGGGTGACACCGGGGAGCTGTTTTTT
.	TRBJ1-2	TRBV7-3	.	CASSLGGMGGYTF	TGTGCCAGCAGCTTAGGGGGGATGGGCGGCTACACCTTC
.	TRBJ2-4	TRBV4-1	many	CASSLEEGADIQYF	TGCGCCAGCAGCCTAGAGGAGGGGGCGGACATTCAGTACTTC
TRBD1	TRBJ2-7	TRBV6-5	few	CASSYSGQGFYEQYF	TGTGCCAGCAGTTACTCTGGACAGGGTTTCTACGAGCAGTACTTC
.	TRBJ1-2	TRBV9	.	CASSPEQGTKNGYTF	TGTGCCAGCAGCCCAGAGCAGGGAACAAAGAATGGCTACACCTTC
TRBD2	TRBJ2-1	TRBV11-3	.	CASSLAGGSYNEQFF	TGTGCCAGCAGCTTAGCGGGGGGGTCCTACAATGAGCAGTTCTTC
TRBD1	TRBJ2-7	TRBV9	.	CASSVGTGGIYEQYF	TGTGCCAGCAGCGTAGGGACAGGGGGAATTTACGAGCAGTACTTC
TRBD1	TRBJ1-1	TRBV5-5	.	CASSLTGTGQRTEAFF	TGTGCCAGCAGCTTGACCGGGACAGGGCAGCGCACTGAAGCTTTCTTT
.	TRBJ1-5	TRBV11-1	.	CASSLGGGQPQHF	TGTGCCAGCAGCTTAGGAGGCGGTCAGCCCCAGCATTTT
.	TRBJ2-3	TRBV7-2	few	CASSPWDTHTDTQYF	TGTGCCAGCAGCCCATGGGACACCCACACAGATACGCAGTATTTT
TRBD2	TRBJ2-3	TRBV7-3	few	CASSPRLAGDRTDTQYF	TGTGCCAGCAGCCCTCGACTAGCGGGGGACAGGACAGATACGCAGTATTTT
.	TRBJ2-3	TRBV9	.	CASSRLDGKGGTDTQYF	TGTGCCAGCAGCCGATTAGATGGTAAGGGGGGCACAGATACGCAGTATTTT
TRBD2	TRBJ2-2	TRBV10-3	.	CAISDSERGGGELFF	TGTGCCATCAGTGATTCGGAACGGGGGGGCGGGGAGCTGTTTTTT